These 26 T cell receptor beta chains came from one sample sequenced in a study of cytomegalovirus exposure and HLA in healthy donors (dated by TCRdb to about 2017). The library was obtained by the immunoSEQ multiplex PCR assay. Imported from immuneACCESS, the table was reduced by TCRdb to in-frame sequences with V and J called. These copies leave out some clones; in studies compared against another copy, an unresolved V gene accounts for under half, and the cause of the remainder is not known. The sample table lists tens of thousands of clones, approximately 90% of them with a count of one. Over 2% of the sample rests with the top ten. Source material: PBMCs. The source is a man aged 25-40 years in good health and CMV-seronegative.

The rearrangement links TRBV6-6 to TRBJ1-2; D uncertain. Germline assignment: CDR1 MNHNY and CDR2 SVGAGI (reference sequence). CDR3 length equals 13 residues. Trimming left V 6 bases short and J 2 bases short, with 10 bases between. The CDR3 is CASSSPANYGYTF. The CDR3, as DNA: TGTGCCAGCAGCTCGCCCGCGAACTATGGCTACACCTTC.

The J gene is TRBJ2-2, the V gene TRBV5-1; D may be TRBD1 (6 bases). The CDR3 is 16 amino acids. Germline V gives CDR1 SGHRS, CDR2 YFSETQ. V lost 5 bases to trimming and J lost 3 bases, with 17 bases between them. Here the CDR3 DNA reads TGCGCCAGCAGTCGATTAACAGGGACCGACACCGGGGAGCTGTTTTTT. Translating gives CASSRLTGTDTGELFF.

V gene TRBV9 combines with J gene TRBJ2-4; D is unclear. The V end was cut by 5 bases, the J end by 8 bases, with 14 bases between. There are 13 residues in the CDR3. The germline gives CDR1 SGDLS, CDR2 YYNGEE. The DNA of the CDR3 is TGTGCCAGCAGTGCTCCTACGACTGACATTCAGTACTTC. This translates into CASSAPTTDIQYF.

This rearrangement joins TRBV19 to TRBJ2-7, with TRBD2 matching 13 bases. Germline V gene lookup returns CDR1 LNHDA and CDR2 SQIVND (reference sequence). J lost 12 bases, V lost 3 bases, and 8 bases had no gene match. The CDR3 runs to 14 residues. The CDR3 nucleotides are TGTGCCAGTAGTATTCGCGGACTAGCGGGAGAAAGGTACTTC. Protein: CASSIRGLAGERYF. The whole variable domain, remainder taken from reference TRBV19 and TRBJ2-7, is DGGITQSPKYLFRKEGQNVTLSCEQNLNHDAMYWYRQDPGQGLRLIYYSQIVNDFQKGDIAEGYSVSREKKESFPLTVTSAQKNPTAFYLCASSIRGLAGERYFGPGTRLTVT.

The chain employs TRBV7-9 and TRBJ2-2; D is unclear. The CDR3 has 14 residues. V was clipped by 6 bases and J by 5 bases, with 13 bases between them. Germline V gene data show CDR1 as SEHNR and CDR2 as FQNEAQ (reference sequence). CDR3 residues: CASRQRGRTGELFF. DNA for the CDR3: TGTGCCAGCAGACAACGCGGCCGTACCGGGGAGCTGTTTTTT. Full variable domain (missing parts from reference TRBV7-9 and TRBJ2-2): DTGVSQNPRHKITKRGQNVTFRCDPISEHNRLYWYRQTLGQGPEFLTYFQNEAQLEKSRLLSDRFSAERPKGSFSTLEIQRTEQGDSAMYLCASRQRGRTGELFFGEGSRLTVL.

This clone has only one observation. The J gene is TRBJ1-4, the V gene TRBV18, with TRBD1 as a possible D gene (5 bases). CDR1 and CDR2 from the germline V gene are KGHSH and LQKENI. V gave up 4 bases and J gave up 0 bases, with 9 bases separating them. This CDR3 is 15 amino acids long. The CDR3 loop is CASSRQQATNEKLFF. The DNA of the CDR3 is TGTGCCAGCTCACGGCAACAGGCAACTAATGAAAAACTGTTTTTT.

The chain has TRBV28 and TRBJ2-5, with a tentative D call TRBD2 (6 bases). The CDR3 is 15 amino acids. Deletions cut 6 bases from V and 1 base from J, with 15 bases between. Germline lookup yields CDR1 MDHEN and CDR2 SYDVKM. The CDR3 DNA sequence: TGTGCCAGCAGACGCGCGGGGACTTTCCAAGAGACCCAGTACTTC. Translating gives CASRRAGTFQETQYF.

The chain recombines TRBV15 with TRBJ2-7; D possibly corresponds to TRBD2 (6 bases). Between the trimmed V and J ends, which lost 4 bases and 5 bases, there was a span of 18 bases. Germline CDR1 reads LNHNV; CDR2 reads YYDKDF (reference sequence). This CDR3 contains 15 residues. CDR3 nucleotide sequence: TGTGCCACCAGCACTGGGACTCATGGGATGAACGAGCAGTACTTC. Protein: CATSTGTHGMNEQYF. The whole variable domain, remainder taken from reference TRBV15 and TRBJ2-7, is DAMVIQNPRYQVTQFGKPVTLSCSQTLNHNVMYWYQQKSSQAPKLLFHYYDKDFNNEADTPDNFQSRRPNTSFCFLDIRSPGLGDTAMYLCATSTGTHGMNEQYFGPGTRLTVT.

V and J are TRBV6-5 and TRBJ2-7, with 7 bases matching TRBD2. CDR3 length: 16 amino acids. Germline V gene data show CDR1 as MNHEY and CDR2 as SVGAGI. The V segment lost 0 bases and the J segment 3 bases; nucleotides outside the gene matches: 8. The CDR3 reads CASSYSAGRRVYEQYF. As DNA, the CDR3 is TGTGCCAGCAGTTACTCAGCGGGGAGGAGGGTCTACGAGCAGTACTTC.

The chain uses TRBV6-5 and TRBJ1-3, with no clear D. The germline gives CDR1 MNHEY, CDR2 SVGAGI. This CDR3 spans 14 amino acids. V lost 3 bases to trimming and J lost 1 base, with 7 bases between them. CDR3 nucleotides: TGTGCCAGCAGTTATCTCGCGTCTGGAAACACCATATATTTT. The encoded protein is CASSYLASGNTIYF.

The rearrangement uses TRBV5-1 and TRBJ2-7, with 8 nucleotides matching TRBD2. The CDR3 contains 15 residues. The germline gives CDR1 SGHRS, CDR2 YFSETQ. Losses at the gene ends were 4 bases for V and 5 bases for J; bases not matched to a gene: 11. Written as DNA, the CDR3 is TGCGCCAGCAGCGGAAGCGGGAGCAGTGGCAACGAGCAGTACTTC. Encoded protein: CASSGSGSSGNEQYF.

The chain has TRBV14 and TRBJ2-2; D may be TRBD2 (5 bases). Between the trimmed V and J ends, which lost 3 bases and 1 base, there was a span of 9 bases. The CDR3 is 15 residues long. Germline CDR1 is SGHDN and CDR2 is FVKESK. The CDR3 loop reads CASSHRLMNTGELFF. The CDR3 DNA is TGTGCCAGCAGCCACCGACTAATGAACACCGGGGAGCTGTTTTTT.

On this clone: The junction departs from germline at one end; a sequencing error may be responsible. The chain has TRBV6-6 and TRBJ2-1; 7 positions agree with TRBD1. The CDR3 is 16 residues long. Germline V gene data show CDR1 as MNHNY and CDR2 as SVGAGI (reference sequence). CDR3 nucleotide sequence: TGTGCCAGCAGTAACTCAGACAGGGTTAACTACAATGAGCAGTTCTTC. This encodes CASSNSDRVNYNEQFF.

This chain connects TRBV5-1 to TRBJ1-6, with 8 bases lining up with TRBD1. The germline gives CDR1 SGHRS, CDR2 YFSETQ. Trimming at V came to 5 bases and at J to 7 bases, leaving 5 bases not matched to a gene. CDR3 size: 14 residues. The CDR3 bases are TGCGCCAGCAGTTCCGGGACAGGAAATTCACCCCTCCACTTT. It specifies CASSSGTGNSPLHF.

CDR3 DNA: TGCAGCGTCTTTCCCGACAGAAACACTGAAGCTTTCTTT. Translating gives CSVFPDRNTEAFF. V gene TRBV29-1 combines with J gene TRBJ1-1; D is possibly TRBD1 (5 bases). V was trimmed by 6 bases and J by 2 bases, leaving 13 bases between them. Germline CDR1 is SQVTM and CDR2 is ANQGSEA. This CDR3 region has 13 residues.

This clone has a single count. The V gene is TRBV10-3, the J gene TRBJ2-2, with 10 bases fitting TRBD1. Trimming at V came to 6 bases and at J to 7 bases, leaving 5 bases not matched to a gene. The germline V gene has CDR1 ENHRY and CDR2 SYGVKD. The length of the CDR3 is 14 residues. CDR3 bases: TGTGCCATCAGCGACAGGGGGCGAGACGGGGAGCTGTTTTTT. Protein product: CAISDRGRDGELFF.

V usage is TRBV7-8 and J usage is TRBJ2-7; D possibly corresponds to TRBD1 (5 bases). The germline gives CDR1 SGHVS, CDR2 FQNEAQ. The CDR3 loop spans 15 amino acids. V lost 2 bases and J 3 bases, leaving 14 bases between the germline ends. CDR3 coding DNA: TGTGCCAGCAGCTTAAGGGCAGGGCAAGACTACGAGCAGTACTTC. It is translated as CASSLRAGQDYEQYF.

The chain combines TRBV9 with TRBJ2-3; unclear D gene. Germline assignment: CDR1 SGDLS and CDR2 YYNGEE. V gave up 3 bases and J gave up 3 bases, with 5 bases separating them. The CDR3 totals 12 residues. CDR3 DNA: TGTGCCAGCAGCGCCCTAACAGATACGCAGTATTTT. Residues: CASSALTDTQYF.

This clone has only one observation. The chain carries TRBV19 and TRBJ2-3; TRBD2 matches at 11 bases. The CDR3 sequence is 14 residues long. Germline CDR1 LNHDA, CDR2 SQIVND (reference sequence). Trimming removed 7 bases from V and 2 bases from J; junction bases left unmatched: 2. As DNA, the CDR3 is TGTGCCAGTAAACTAGCGGGAGACACAGATACGCAGTATTTT. It specifies CASKLAGDTDTQYF.

V gene TRBV19 combines with J gene TRBJ1-4; 9 bases align to TRBD1. The V gene end was trimmed by 5 bases and the J gene end by 8 bases; junction bases not matched to a gene: 9. The CDR3 length is 15 residues. Germline V gene data show CDR1 as LNHDA and CDR2 as SQIVND (reference sequence). The CDR3 loop is CASSRGDREGEKLFF. The CDR3 bases are TGTGCCAGTAGTCGAGGGGACAGGGAAGGGGAAAAACTGTTTTTT.

The chain links TRBV29-1 to TRBJ2-5, with D perhaps TRBD2 (6 bases). Deletions cut 6 bases from V and 5 bases from J, with 22 bases between. Looked up from germline, CDR1 is SQVTM and CDR2 is ANQGSEA. There are 15 residues in the CDR3. CDR3 protein: CSVAFLNSGVETQYF. DNA of the CDR3: TGCAGCGTCGCGTTTTTAAATAGCGGTGTGGAGACCCAGTACTTC. The full variable domain, completed using reference TRBV29-1 and TRBJ2-5, is SAVISQKPSRDICQRGTSLTIQCQVDSQVTMMFWYRQQPGQSLTLIATANQGSEATYESGFVIDKFPISRPNLTFSTLTVSNMSPEDSSIYLCSVAFLNSGVETQYFGPGTRLLVL.

CDR3 bases: TGTGCCAGCAGTTACACACCGGGACAAACGGGAGAGCAGTACTTC. Protein product: CASSYTPGQTGEQYF. V gene TRBV5-6 combines with J gene TRBJ2-7, with a tentative D call TRBD1 (6 bases). Trimming cost V 5 bases and J 7 bases, with 22 bases left between them. Germline CDR1 reads SGHDT; CDR2 reads YYEEEE. This CDR3 has 15 amino acids.

The chain links TRBV2 to TRBJ2-5; D is unclear. CDR1 is SNHLY, CDR2 FYNNEI, per germline. The CDR3 consists of 14 residues. V lost 7 bases to trimming and J lost 1 base, with 13 bases between them. CDR3 in amino acids: CASNTQAGQETQYF. CDR3 bases: TGTGCCAGCAATACCCAAGCTGGCCAAGAGACCCAGTACTTC.

This clone was recorded once. The J gene is TRBJ1-6, the V gene TRBV6-5; unclear D gene. This CDR3 region has 12 residues. Germline V gives CDR1 MNHEY, CDR2 SVGAGI. The ends were cut back, 2 bases at V and 11 bases at J, with 7 bases in the middle. The CDR3 DNA is TGTGCCAGCAGTTACGGTACGGCACCCCTCCACTTT. Amino acid sequence: CASSYGTAPLHF.

As DNA, the CDR3 is TGTGCCAGCAGCCTGACTTCGAGCTCCTACAATGAGCAGTTCTTC. Its translation: CASSLTSSSYNEQFF. This chain joins TRBV28 and TRBJ2-1; D not certain. Germline CDR1 MDHEN, CDR2 SYDVKM. This CDR3 spans 15 amino acids. Trimming removed 6 bases from V and 0 bases from J, with 12 bases in between.

V is TRBV4-1 and J is TRBJ2-1; 13 nucleotides match TRBD2. The ends lost 5 bases at V and 4 bases at J; junction bases unmatched: 8. In germline, CDR1 is MGHRA, CDR2 YSYEKL. The CDR3 contains 17 residues. The CDR3 bases are TGCGCCAGCAGCTTCCGACTAGCGGGGGGTCAATACAATGAGCAGTTCTTC. Translated, it gives CASSFRLAGGQYNEQFF.